This T cell receptor beta chain appears in the sequencing data of a study of OX40 agonist ivuxolimab in advanced cancers. From germline, CDR1 is GTSNPN and CDR2 SVGIG (reference sequence). The CDR3 is 15 amino acids. V was pared by 3 bases and J by 8 bases, with 11 bases of the junction left unmatched. The protocol was immunoSEQ multiplex PCR, while the TCRdb copy is restricted to in-frame clones and leaves out a portion. This repertoire shows tens of thousands of clones, approximately 90% found once; its top ten account for approximately 3%. The sequenced sample was CD4+ or CD8+ T cells sorted from blood, obtained in a trial of the OX40 agonist ivuxolimab. The TCR sequence derives from an adult with an advanced solid tumor such as melanoma, head and neck, liver or kidney cancer. The chain links TRBV30 to TRBJ2-1; 9 bases map to TRBD1. The CDR3 DNA reads TGTGCCTGGAGCACCGGGACAGGGTACTCCGATGAGCAGTTCTTC. Amino acid sequence: CAWSTGTGYSDEQFF.